The following is a T cell receptor beta chain sequence with its context. There is no known antigen for this receptor. Base qualities are not at hand, and no much larger clone is one base apart. Trimming accounts for 2 bases at V and 3 bases at J, while the number of junction bases matched to no gene is 7. Sequences MDHEN (CDR1) and SYDVKM (CDR2) are obtained from the germline V gene. Inclusive of the bounding cysteine and phenylalanine, the CDR3 is 16 residues long. The read is trimmed to its CDR3 DNA, 48 bases read in frame from base 1. These data belong to a study of blood T cell repertoires in COVID-19 (TCRdb year 2020). Some background on the complete study: The collaborator samples originated in the United States, Italy and Spain and spanned the acute and convalescent phases of COVID-19. The repertoires were released in a freely available public database intended as a resource for research on the immune response to SARS-CoV-2. The dataset comprised deeply sampled blood TCRbeta repertoires from subjects exposed to, actively infected with, or recovered from COVID-19. Samples were obtained from the ongoing ImmuneRACE study (first 160 participants) and from 950 to 1,500 subjects provided by 6 global collaborators. Nearly every sample came with metadata listing a de-identified subject ID, COVID-19 status, age in years and sex. The prospective study material was composed of cDNA or gDNA derived from T cells, B-cell-depleted T cells, or PBMCs. Where available, HLA class I and class II types were taken from metadata supplied by the sample provider and were not determined by assay-based typing.

What the research found in general, with its limitations: The amount of clinical and demographic metadata varied by source and participant and was provided uncurated.

Whole blood was collected in K2EDTA tubes by collaborating institutions according to the institutions' own protocols. For TCRbeta analysis, collaborators shipped samples as frozen whole blood, isolated PBMCs, or DNA extracted from either of those sample types. TCRbeta CDR3 regions were amplified from genomic DNA using the immunoSEQ Assay, a bias-controlled multiplex PCR. Per the original workflow: Within the assay, amplification of reference gene primers was used to estimate how many nucleated cells each sample contained. To quantify the absolute abundance of each unique TCRbeta CDR3 rearrangement, sequence reads were collapsed and filtered. For each sample, productive Simpson clonality was calculated as the square root of Simpson's diversity index over productive rearrangements. This immuneACCESS table, as held by TCRdb, lists in-frame sequences with V and J called but not all clones. Of the missing ones, under half trace to an unresolved V gene in checked studies; the others have no known cause. The D gene and trimming were derived from the DNA, and the V and J assignments and clone size from that table. Present in this sample are around 170,000 clones, around 89% of which were seen just once. Roughly 26% of the sample is in the top ten clones.

Material for sequencing was peripheral blood. The rearranged chain carries TRBV28 and TRBJ2-3, with 8 bases in between that match TRBD1. The receptor comes from a man aged 55 to 69 with acute or convalescent COVID-19. The DNA is as follows: TGTGCCAGCAGTTTAAGGGCAGGGGGCGTGACAGATACGCAGTATTTT. This translates into CASSLRAGGVTDTQYF. When the CDR3 is completed using the reference TRBV28 and TRBJ2-3 genes on either side, the full variable domain is DVKVTQSSRYLVKRTGEKVFLECVQDMDHENMFWYRQDPGLGLRLIYFSYDVKMKEKGDIPEGYSVSREKKERFSLILESASTNQTSMYLCASSLRAGGVTDTQYFGPGTRLTVL.